The 7 T cell receptor beta chains below come from one sample, sequenced in a study of T cells after yellow fever vaccination. TCRdb called the 5' RACE reads again in MiXCR, with one record for every CDR3 protein. This table has 250,000 to 350,000 distinct CDR3 sequences, 8.7% appearing once. The sequenced sample was CD4+ T cells sorted from PBMCs, obtained 5 days after the yellow fever booster vaccination. The receptors were gathered from a man younger than 35 who received the YFV17D yellow fever vaccine.

This sequence joins TRBV6-1 and TRBJ1-5; 8 bases map to TRBD1. The length of the CDR3 is 15 residues. The trim removed 7 bases at V and 3 bases at J, leaving 8 bases unmatched. CDR1 is MNHNS, CDR2 SASEGT, per germline. CDR3: CASTRTGKSNQPQHF. CDR3 coding DNA: TGTGCCAGCACCCGGACAGGGAAATCCAATCAGCCCCAGCATTTT.

This clonotype was seen only a few times. The DNA for the CDR3 is TGTGCCAGCAGCCAAAGTCCCCAGGGCGCCTACGAGCAGTACTTC. Residues: CASSQSPQGAYEQYF. The gene calls are TRBV3-1 and TRBJ2-7; TRBD1 is a possible D gene (5 bases). Trimming pared 2 bases from V and 2 bases from J, leaving 13 bases between. The germline gives CDR1 LGHDT, CDR2 YNNKEL (reference sequence). This CDR3 spans 15 amino acids.

This clonotype was seen more than once but under ten times. CDR3 nucleotides: TGTGCCAGCAGTCCAGACCGACAGGCCGACACTGAAGCTTTCTTT. Encoded protein: CASSPDRQADTEAFF. The chain carries TRBV7-3 and TRBJ1-1; TRBD1 might be the D (6 bases). V lost 6 bases and J 3 bases, leaving 17 bases between the germline ends. Germline CDR1 is SGHTA and CDR2 is FQGTGA. There are 15 residues in the CDR3.

The rearrangement uses TRBV5-6 and TRBJ2-5, with 7 bases fitting TRBD1. Trimming cost V 2 bases and J 5 bases; bases outside gene matches: 6. The CDR3 has 14 amino acids. The germline gives CDR1 SGHDT, CDR2 YYEEEE. The CDR3 sequence is CASSFKQGTETQYF. In DNA, the CDR3 is TGTGCCAGCAGCTTCAAACAGGGGACGGAGACCCAGTACTTC.

In this sample, this clonotype turned up a few times. This chain joins TRBV18 and TRBJ2-7, with 7 nucleotides matching TRBD1. The length of the CDR3 is 15 residues. Germline assignment: CDR1 KGHSH and CDR2 LQKENI. V was pared by 4 bases and J by 1 base, with 7 bases of the junction left unmatched. The CDR3 is CASSHGQAFSYEQYF. The CDR3 region has the DNA TGTGCCAGCTCACATGGACAGGCTTTTTCCTACGAGCAGTACTTC.

A few counts support this clonotype. The chain couples TRBV20-1 to TRBJ2-3; TRBD1 matches 12 bases. After removal of 1 base from V and 1 base from J, the junction contained 24 bases not matched to a gene. The CDR3 is made up of 23 amino acids. The germline CDR1 and CDR2 sequences are DFQATT and SNEGSKA (reference sequence). CDR3 coding DNA: TGCAGTGCTAGAGGTACTCCGGGACAGGGGGCTGGGGCTACGCCCGCCCGCACAGATACGCAGTATTTT. Translating gives CSARGTPGQGAGATPARTDTQYF.

This clonotype showed up just a few times. The chain combines TRBV20-1 with TRBJ2-7, with TRBD1 as a possible D gene (5 bases). The CDR3 is 14 residues long. CDR1 and CDR2 (germline): DFQATT, SNEGSKA (reference sequence). V was cut by 2 bases and J by 1 base, with 12 bases left in between. CDR3 protein: CSARQGGYSYEQYV. The CDR3 bases are TGCAGTGCTAGACAGGGTGGGTATTCCTACGAGCAGTACGTC.